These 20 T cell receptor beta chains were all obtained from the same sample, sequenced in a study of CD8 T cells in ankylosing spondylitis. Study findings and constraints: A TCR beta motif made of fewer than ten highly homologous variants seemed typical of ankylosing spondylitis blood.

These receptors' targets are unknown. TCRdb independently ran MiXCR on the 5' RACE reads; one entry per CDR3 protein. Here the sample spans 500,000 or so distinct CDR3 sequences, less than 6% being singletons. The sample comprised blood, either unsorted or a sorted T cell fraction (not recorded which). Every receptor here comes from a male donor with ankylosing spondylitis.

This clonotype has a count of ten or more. The CDR3 here is CASSARQGNEQFF. CDR3 bases: TGTGCCAGCAGCGCACGACAGGGAAATGAGCAGTTCTTC. V usage is TRBV7-9 and J usage is TRBJ2-1; 7 bases map to TRBD1. Germline CDR1 reads SEHNR; CDR2 reads FQNEAQ (reference sequence). V dropped 5 bases and J dropped 7; count of bases not matched to a gene: 5. The CDR3 has 13 residues.

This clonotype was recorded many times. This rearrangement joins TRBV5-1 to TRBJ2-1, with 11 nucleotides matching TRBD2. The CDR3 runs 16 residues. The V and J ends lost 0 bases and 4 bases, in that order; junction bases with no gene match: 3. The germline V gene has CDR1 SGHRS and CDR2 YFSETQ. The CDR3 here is CASSLEASGGYNEQFF. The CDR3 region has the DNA TGCGCCAGCAGCTTGGAGGCTAGCGGGGGGTACAATGAGCAGTTCTTC.

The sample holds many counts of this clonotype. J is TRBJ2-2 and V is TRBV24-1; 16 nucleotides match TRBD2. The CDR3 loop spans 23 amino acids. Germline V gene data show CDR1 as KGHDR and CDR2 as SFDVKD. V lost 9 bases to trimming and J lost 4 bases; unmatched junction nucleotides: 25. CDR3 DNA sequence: TGTGCCACCGCACCCGGCCGGTTTCCATTCGGGACTAGCGGGAGGGCTGGCACCGGGGAGCTGTTTTTT. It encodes CATAPGRFPFGTSGRAGTGELFF.

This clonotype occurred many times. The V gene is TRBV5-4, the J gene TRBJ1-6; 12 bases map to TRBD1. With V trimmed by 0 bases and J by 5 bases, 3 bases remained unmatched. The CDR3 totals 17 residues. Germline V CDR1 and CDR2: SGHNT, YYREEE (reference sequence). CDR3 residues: CASSLGGTGGHNSPLHF. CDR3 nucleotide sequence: TGTGCCAGCAGCTTGGGGGGGACAGGGGGCCATAATTCACCCCTCCACTTT.

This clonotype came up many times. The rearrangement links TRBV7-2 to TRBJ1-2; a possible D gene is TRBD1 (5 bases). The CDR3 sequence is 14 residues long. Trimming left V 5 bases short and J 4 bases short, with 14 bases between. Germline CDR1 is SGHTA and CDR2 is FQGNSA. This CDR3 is CASSAFQGSYGYTF. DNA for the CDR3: TGTGCCAGCAGCGCCTTTCAGGGTAGCTATGGCTACACCTTC.

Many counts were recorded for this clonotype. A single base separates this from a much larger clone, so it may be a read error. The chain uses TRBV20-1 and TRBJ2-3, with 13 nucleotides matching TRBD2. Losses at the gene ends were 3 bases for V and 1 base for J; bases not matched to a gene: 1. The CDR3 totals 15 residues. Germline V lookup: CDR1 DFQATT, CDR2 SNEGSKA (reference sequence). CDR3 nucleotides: TGCAGTGCTAGCGGACTAGCGGGGGGCACAGATACGCAGTATTTT. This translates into CSASGLAGGTDTQYF.

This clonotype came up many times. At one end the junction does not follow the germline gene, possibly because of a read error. CDR3 sequence: CASSAEQGSMNF. CDR3 DNA: TGTGCCAGCTCAGCTGAACAGGGGAGTATGAACTTC. The J gene is TRBJ2-7, the V gene TRBV18, with TRBD1 matching over 7 bases. This CDR3 has 12 residues. Looked up from germline, CDR1 is KGHSH and CDR2 is LQKENI.

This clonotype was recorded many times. CDR3 nucleotide sequence: TGTGCCAGCAGCTTAGTTAGCAATCAGCCCCAGCATTTT. This codes for CASSLVSNQPQHF. The V gene is TRBV7-9, the J gene TRBJ1-5; D gene unclear. V was cut by 1 base and J by 0 bases, with 1 base left in between. The CDR3 runs 13 residues. From germline, CDR1 is SEHNR and CDR2 FQNEAQ (reference sequence). The full variable domain, rest sourced from reference TRBV7-9 and TRBJ1-5, is DTGVSQNPRHKITKRGQNVTFRCDPISEHNRLYWYRQTLGQGPEFLTYFQNEAQLEKSRLLSDRFSAERPKGSFSTLEIQRTEQGDSAMYLCASSLVSNQPQHFGDGTRLSIL.

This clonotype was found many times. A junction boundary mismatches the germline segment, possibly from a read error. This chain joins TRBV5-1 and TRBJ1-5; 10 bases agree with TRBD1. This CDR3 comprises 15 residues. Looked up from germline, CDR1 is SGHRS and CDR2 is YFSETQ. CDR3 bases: TGTGCCAGCAGCCTGACAGGGGGCGGTAATCAGCCCCAGCATTTT. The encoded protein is CASSLTGGGNQPQHF.

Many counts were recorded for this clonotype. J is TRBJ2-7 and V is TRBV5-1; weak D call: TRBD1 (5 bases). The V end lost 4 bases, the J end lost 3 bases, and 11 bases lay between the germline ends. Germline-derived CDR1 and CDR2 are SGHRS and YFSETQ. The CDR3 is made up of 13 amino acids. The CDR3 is CASSHSQGYEQYF. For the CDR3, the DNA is TGCGCCAGCAGCCATTCCCAGGGCTACGAGCAGTACTTC.

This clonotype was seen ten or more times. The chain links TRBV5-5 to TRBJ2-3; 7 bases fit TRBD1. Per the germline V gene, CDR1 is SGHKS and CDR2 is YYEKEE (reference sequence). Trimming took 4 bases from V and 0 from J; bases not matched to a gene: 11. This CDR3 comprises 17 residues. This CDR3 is CASSRGSQGSSTDTQYF. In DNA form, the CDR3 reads TGTGCCAGCAGCCGCGGTTCACAGGGGTCCAGCACAGATACGCAGTATTTT.

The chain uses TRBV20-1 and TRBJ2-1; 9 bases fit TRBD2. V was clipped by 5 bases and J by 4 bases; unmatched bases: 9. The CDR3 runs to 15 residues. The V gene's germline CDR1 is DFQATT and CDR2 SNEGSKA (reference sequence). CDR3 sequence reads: CSADGLAGRYNEQFF. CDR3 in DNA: TGCAGTGCTGATGGGCTAGCGGGGAGATACAATGAGCAGTTCTTC.

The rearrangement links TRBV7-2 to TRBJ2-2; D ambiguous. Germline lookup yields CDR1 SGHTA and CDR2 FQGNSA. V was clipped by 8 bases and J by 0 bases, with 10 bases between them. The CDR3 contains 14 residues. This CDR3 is CASGRPSNTGELFF. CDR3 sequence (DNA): TGTGCCAGCGGTAGGCCTTCGAACACCGGGGAGCTGTTTTTT.

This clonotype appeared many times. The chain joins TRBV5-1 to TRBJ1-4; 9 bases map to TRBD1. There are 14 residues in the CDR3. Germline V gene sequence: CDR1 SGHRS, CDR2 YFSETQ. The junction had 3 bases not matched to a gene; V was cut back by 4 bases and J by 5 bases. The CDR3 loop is CASSTGQGNEKLFF. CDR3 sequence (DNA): TGCGCCAGCAGCACCGGACAGGGGAATGAAAAACTGTTTTTT.

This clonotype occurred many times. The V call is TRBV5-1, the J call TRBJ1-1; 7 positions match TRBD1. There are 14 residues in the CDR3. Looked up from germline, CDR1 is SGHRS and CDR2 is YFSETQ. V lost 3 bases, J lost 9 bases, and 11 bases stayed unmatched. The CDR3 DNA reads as TGCGCCAGCAGCTGGGACCGACAGGGAGGAAAAGCTTTCTTT. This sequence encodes CASSWDRQGGKAFF.

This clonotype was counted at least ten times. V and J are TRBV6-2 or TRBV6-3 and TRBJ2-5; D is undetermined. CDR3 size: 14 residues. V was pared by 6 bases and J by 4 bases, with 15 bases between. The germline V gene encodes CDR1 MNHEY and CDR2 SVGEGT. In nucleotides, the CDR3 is TGTGCCAGCAGCGCCACTCACGGAAGAGAGACCCAGTACTTC. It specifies CASSATHGRETQYF.

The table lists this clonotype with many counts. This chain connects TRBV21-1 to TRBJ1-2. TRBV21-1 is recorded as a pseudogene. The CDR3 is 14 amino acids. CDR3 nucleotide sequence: TGTGCCAGCAGCATAACGGATTGGGACTATGGCTACACCTTC. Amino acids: CASSITDWDYGYTF.

CDR3 sequence (DNA): TGTGCCAGCAGCCCCGCGGCTGGCTACACCTTC. Translated: CASSPAAGYTF. J is TRBJ1-2 and V is TRBV6-6; no reliable D call. Per the germline V gene, CDR1 is MNHNY and CDR2 is SVGAGI (reference sequence). CDR3 length: 11 amino acids. V was cut by 6 bases and J by 7 bases, with 9 bases left in between.

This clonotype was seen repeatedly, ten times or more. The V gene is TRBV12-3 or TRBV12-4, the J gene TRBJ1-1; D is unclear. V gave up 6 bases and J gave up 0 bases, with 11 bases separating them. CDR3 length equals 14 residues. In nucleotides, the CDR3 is TGTGCCAGCAGACTCTCAGTGATGAACACTGAAGCTTTCTTT. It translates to CASRLSVMNTEAFF.

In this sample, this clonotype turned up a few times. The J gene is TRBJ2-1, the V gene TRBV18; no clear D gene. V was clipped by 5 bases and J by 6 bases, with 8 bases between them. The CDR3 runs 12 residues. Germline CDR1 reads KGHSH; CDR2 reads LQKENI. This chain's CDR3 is CASSTSRNEQFF. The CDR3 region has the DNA TGTGCCAGCTCAACAAGCCGCAATGAGCAGTTCTTC.